One sample yielded the 5 T cell receptor beta chains listed below, sequenced in a study of blood T cell repertoires in COVID-19. Generated by immunoSEQ multiplex PCR, the TCRdb table keeps only in-frame clones and is missing some. Of 110,000 to 150,000 clones detected, around 84% appear once; the ten largest clones hold roughly a tenth. The specimen sequenced was peripheral blood. These receptors all stem from a man in his 60s with active or convalescent COVID-19.

This chain uses TRBV5-1 with TRBJ2-3; 7 bases agree with TRBD1. The CDR3 length is 13 residues. J lost 4 bases, V lost 2 bases, and 1 base had no gene match. CDR1 is SGHRS and CDR2 is YFSETQ in the germline V gene. The CDR3 reads CASSFDRADTQYF. In DNA form, the CDR3 reads TGCGCCAGCAGCTTTGACAGGGCAGATACGCAGTATTTT. The whole variable domain, filled in from reference TRBV5-1 and TRBJ2-3, reads KAGVTQTPRYLIKTRGQQVTLSCSPISGHRSVSWYQQTPGQGLQFLFEYFSETQRNKGNFPGRFSGRQFSNSRSEMNVSTLELGDSALYLCASSFDRADTQYFGPGTRLTVL.

The J gene is TRBJ1-4, the V gene TRBV18; TRBD1 matches 7 bases. This CDR3 region has 13 residues. V was clipped by 6 bases and J by 10 bases; unmatched bases: 8. The germline gives CDR1 KGHSH, CDR2 LQKENI. The CDR3 sequence: CASSLEAGGKLFF. The CDR3 DNA reads as TGTGCCAGCTCCCTTGAAGCAGGGGGAAAACTGTTTTTT. The variable domain in full, completed from reference TRBV18 and TRBJ1-4, reads NAGVMQNPRHLVRRRGQEARLRCSPMKGHSHVYWYRQLPEEGLKFMVYLQKENIIDESGMPKERFSAEFPKEGPSILRIQQVVRGDSAAYFCASSLEAGGKLFFGSGTQLSVL.

This chain connects TRBV10-3 to TRBJ1-2; D is unresolved. Germline loops: CDR1 ENHRY, CDR2 SYGVKD. The CDR3 has 14 amino acids. V lost 6 bases to trimming and J lost 4 bases, with 15 bases between them. The CDR3 is CAIRQKDQVYGYTF. DNA for the CDR3: TGTGCCATCAGGCAAAAAGACCAGGTCTATGGCTACACCTTC.

The chain recombines TRBV29-1 with TRBJ2-1; D is perhaps TRBD1 (5 bases). Germline CDR1 SQVTM, CDR2 ANQGSEA. The V end lost 5 bases, the J end lost 8 bases, and 7 bases lay between the germline ends. The length of the CDR3 is 10 residues. CDR3 in DNA: TGCAGCGTTCAGGGTGATGAGCAGTTCTTC. This gives the protein CSVQGDEQFF.

This clone was observed a single time. The J gene is TRBJ1-2, the V gene TRBV11-2; D is perhaps TRBD1 (5 bases). In germline, CDR1 is SGHAT, CDR2 FQNNGV. Trimming stripped 0 bases from V and 5 bases from J, with 13 bases between. The CDR3 covers 15 residues. CDR3 sequence reads: CASSLDGGTGYGYTF. CDR3 bases: TGTGCCAGCAGCTTAGATGGCGGGACTGGGTATGGCTACACCTTC.